These T cell receptor beta chains were read from a single sample in a study of T cell responses to AZD1222 COVID-19 vaccine. The method was immunoSEQ multiplex PCR; TCRdb's version includes in-frame clones alone and lacks a portion of them. The data contain around 100,000 clones, roughly 86% of them seen just once; the ten biggest clones take up 4.5% to 6%. The sample consisted of peripheral blood, taken on day 0 of AZD1222 vaccination. The receptors were sampled from an adult in good health. Each CDR3 is given with its conserved first and last residue.

CDR3aa: CASSPSGTASSYEQYF
j_gene: TRBJ2-7
v_gene: TRBV28

CDR3aa: CASSEQNSGANVLTF
j_gene: TRBJ2-6
v_gene: TRBV6-1

CDR3aa: CASSQIPGTNEQFF
j_gene: TRBJ2-1
v_gene: TRBV7-3

CDR3aa: CASSLDLPQARLYNEQFF
j_gene: TRBJ2-1
v_gene: TRBV11-2

CDR3aa: CASSLATDSYEQYF
j_gene: TRBJ2-7
v_gene: TRBV5-6

CDR3aa: CASRPLRSTEAFF
j_gene: TRBJ1-1
v_gene: TRBV7-9

CDR3aa: CASSPRSGGAANEQFF
j_gene: TRBJ2-1
v_gene: TRBV4-2

CDR3aa: CASSLQTGRGEQYF
j_gene: TRBJ2-7
v_gene: TRBV9

CDR3aa: CASSLLAGVYEQYF
j_gene: TRBJ2-7
v_gene: TRBV28

CDR3aa: CAISRGRLNSNQPQHF
j_gene: TRBJ1-5
v_gene: TRBV10-1

CDR3aa: CASIRKDRRYEQYF
j_gene: TRBJ2-7
v_gene: TRBV28

CDR3aa: CASSPGAFEQYF
j_gene: TRBJ2-7
v_gene: TRBV7-8

CDR3aa: CASSWGWGYEQYF
j_gene: TRBJ2-7
v_gene: TRBV7-8

CDR3aa: CASSLGGRGGQETQYF
j_gene: TRBJ2-5
v_gene: TRBV5-1

CDR3aa: CASSFGTGDNEQFF
j_gene: TRBJ2-1
v_gene: TRBV5-5

CDR3aa: CSAQTGAEANYGYTF
j_gene: TRBJ1-2
v_gene: TRBV29-1

CDR3aa: CASSRGRDRDFGDTQYF
j_gene: TRBJ2-3
v_gene: TRBV27

CDR3aa: CASSQVGADTQYF
j_gene: TRBJ2-3
v_gene: TRBV14

CDR3aa: CAIREGAGANVLTF
j_gene: TRBJ2-6
v_gene: TRBV10-3

CDR3aa: CASSQLAGGSNQPQHF
j_gene: TRBJ1-5
v_gene: TRBV4-1

CDR3aa: CASSHGGTNEKLFF
j_gene: TRBJ1-4
v_gene: TRBV3-1/TRBV3-2

CDR3aa: CAIKQGGGYGYTF
j_gene: TRBJ1-2
v_gene: TRBV6-5

CDR3aa: CASSNGPTGSGNTIYF
j_gene: TRBJ1-3
v_gene: TRBV6-2/TRBV6-3

CDR3aa: CAWSVSGPGQPQHF
j_gene: TRBJ1-5
v_gene: TRBV30

CDR3aa: CASRASSGGWDEQFF
j_gene: TRBJ2-1
v_gene: TRBV28

CDR3aa: CASSEAGGVYGYTF
j_gene: TRBJ1-2
v_gene: TRBV2

CDR3aa: CASTLRGSGELFF
j_gene: TRBJ2-2
v_gene: TRBV27

CDR3aa: CASSSGLVGETQYF
j_gene: TRBJ2-5
v_gene: TRBV28

CDR3aa: CASSRRDRGNTEAFF
j_gene: TRBJ1-1
v_gene: TRBV7-9

CDR3aa: CASSRGLAGTGADTQYF
j_gene: TRBJ2-3
v_gene: TRBV4-3

CDR3aa: CASTQTQWVGEQYF
j_gene: TRBJ2-7
v_gene: TRBV28

CDR3aa: CASEMRDLAKNIQYF
j_gene: TRBJ2-4
v_gene: TRBV6-6

CDR3aa: CASSLGQGRTNEQFF
j_gene: TRBJ2-1
v_gene: TRBV27

CDR3aa: CASSLGNQPQHF
j_gene: TRBJ1-5
v_gene: TRBV7-9

CDR3aa: CASSPRTGETQYF
j_gene: TRBJ2-5
v_gene: TRBV7-9

CDR3aa: CASSPLGTSSYEQYF
j_gene: TRBJ2-7
v_gene: TRBV18

CDR3aa: CASSHRTDGYEQYF
j_gene: TRBJ2-7
v_gene: TRBV7-6

CDR3aa: CASSQDRTDTQYF
j_gene: TRBJ2-3
v_gene: TRBV4-2

CDR3aa: CASSALGGGNSPLHF
j_gene: TRBJ1-6
v_gene: TRBV9

CDR3aa: CASSLGQGALAFF
j_gene: TRBJ1-1
v_gene: TRBV5-6

CDR3aa: CASSLGPSNSPLHF
j_gene: TRBJ1-6
v_gene: TRBV7-2

CDR3aa: CASSVSLGGLYGYTF
j_gene: TRBJ1-2
v_gene: TRBV9

CDR3aa: CASSQSLAGLYEQYF
j_gene: TRBJ2-7
v_gene: TRBV3-1/TRBV3-2

CDR3aa: CASSSGTSGLNEQFF
j_gene: TRBJ2-1
v_gene: TRBV7-8

CDR3aa: CASSQDHGQPQHF
j_gene: TRBJ1-5
v_gene: TRBV2

CDR3aa: CASRTPGPSRDEQYF
j_gene: TRBJ2-7
v_gene: TRBV28

CDR3aa: CASSPRTSGGNRETQYF
j_gene: TRBJ2-5
v_gene: TRBV5-1

CDR3aa: CASSYRGEETQYF
j_gene: TRBJ2-5
v_gene: TRBV7-2

CDR3aa: CASSPNREVDGYTF
j_gene: TRBJ1-2
v_gene: TRBV5-1

CDR3aa: CASRGDGGNQPQHF
j_gene: TRBJ1-5
v_gene: TRBV21-1

CDR3aa: CASSYSKGEQYF
j_gene: TRBJ2-7
v_gene: TRBV6-6

CDR3aa: CASSKGHLYEQYF
j_gene: TRBJ2-7
v_gene: TRBV21-1

CDR3aa: CASTPLKESGDYGYTF
j_gene: TRBJ1-2
v_gene: TRBV28

CDR3aa: CASSSLGQNNSPLHF
j_gene: TRBJ1-6
v_gene: TRBV11-2

CDR3aa: CASSIGGGELFF
j_gene: TRBJ2-2
v_gene: TRBV3-1/TRBV3-2